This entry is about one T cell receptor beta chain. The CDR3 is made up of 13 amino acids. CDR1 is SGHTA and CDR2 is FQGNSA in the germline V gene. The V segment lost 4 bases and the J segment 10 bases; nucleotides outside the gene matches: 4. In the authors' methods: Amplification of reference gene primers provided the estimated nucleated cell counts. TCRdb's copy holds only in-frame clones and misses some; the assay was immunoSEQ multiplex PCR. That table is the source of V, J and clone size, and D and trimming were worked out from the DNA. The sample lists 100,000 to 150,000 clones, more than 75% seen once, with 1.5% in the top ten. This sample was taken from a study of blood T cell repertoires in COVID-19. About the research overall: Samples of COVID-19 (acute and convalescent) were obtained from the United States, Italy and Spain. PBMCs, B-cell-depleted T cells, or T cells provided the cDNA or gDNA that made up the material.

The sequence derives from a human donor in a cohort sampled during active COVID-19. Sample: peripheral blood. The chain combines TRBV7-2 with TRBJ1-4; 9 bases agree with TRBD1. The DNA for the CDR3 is TGTGCCAGCAGCTCCGAGGGACAGGGAAAACTGTTTTTT. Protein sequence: CASSSEGQGKLFF. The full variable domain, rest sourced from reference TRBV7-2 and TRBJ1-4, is GAGVSQSPSNKVTEKGKDVELRCDPISGHTALYWYRQSLGQGLEFLIYFQGNSAPDKSGLPSDRFSAERTGGSVSTLTIQRTQQEDSAVYLCASSSEGQGKLFFGSGTQLSVL.